This T cell receptor (beta chain) came from a study of early T cells in non-severe SARS-CoV-2 infection. From the 5' RACE reads, TCRdb called clonotypes with MiXCR, one entry per CDR3 protein. The data contain roughly 30,000 distinct CDR3 sequences, 5.7% of them singletons. The table lists this clonotype with a few counts. The V end was cut by 0 bases, the J end by 11 bases, with 14 bases between. Germline CDR1 SGHRS, CDR2 YFSETQ. The CDR3 consists of 13 residues. Sequenced sample: whole blood. This clonotype originated in an adult who was a healthcare worker with PCR-confirmed SARS-CoV-2 infection or an uninfected control (not recorded which). The chain links TRBV5-1 to TRBJ1-1; no clear D gene. CDR3 in amino acids: CASSLDPGRDAFF. The CDR3 DNA reads TGCGCCAGCAGCTTGGATCCAGGCCGCGACGCTTTCTTT.